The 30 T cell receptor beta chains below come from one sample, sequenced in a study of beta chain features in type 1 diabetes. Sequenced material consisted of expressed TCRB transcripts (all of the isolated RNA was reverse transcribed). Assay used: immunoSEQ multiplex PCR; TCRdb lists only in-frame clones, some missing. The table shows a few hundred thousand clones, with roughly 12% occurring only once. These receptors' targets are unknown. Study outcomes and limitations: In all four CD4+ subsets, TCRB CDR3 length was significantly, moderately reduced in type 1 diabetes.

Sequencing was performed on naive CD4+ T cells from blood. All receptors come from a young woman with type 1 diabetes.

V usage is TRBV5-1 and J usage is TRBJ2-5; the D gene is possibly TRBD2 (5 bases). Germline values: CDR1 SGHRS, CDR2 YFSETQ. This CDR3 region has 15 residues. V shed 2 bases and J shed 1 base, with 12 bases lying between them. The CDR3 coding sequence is TGCGCCAGCAGCTTTGTCAGCGGCGGCCAAGAGACCCAGTACTTC. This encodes CASSFVSGGQETQYF. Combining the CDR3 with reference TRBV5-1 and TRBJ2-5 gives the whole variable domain KAGVTQTPRYLIKTRGQQVTLSCSPISGHRSVSWYQQTPGQGLQFLFEYFSETQRNKGNFPGRFSGRQFSNSRSEMNVSTLELGDSALYLCASSFVSGGQETQYFGPGTRLLVL.

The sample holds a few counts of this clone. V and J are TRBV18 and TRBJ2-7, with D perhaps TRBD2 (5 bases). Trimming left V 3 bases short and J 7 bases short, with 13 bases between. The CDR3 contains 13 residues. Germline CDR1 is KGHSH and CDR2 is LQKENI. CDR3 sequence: CASSPSGTLEQYV. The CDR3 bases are TGTGCCAGCTCACCCTCGGGAACCCTGGAGCAGTACGTC.

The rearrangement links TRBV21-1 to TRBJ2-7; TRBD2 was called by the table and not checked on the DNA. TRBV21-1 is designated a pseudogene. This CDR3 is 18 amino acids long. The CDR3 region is CASSRRLAGGPSSYEQYV. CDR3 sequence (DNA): TGTGCCAGCAGCCGTAGACTAGCGGGAGGTCCCAGCTCCTACGAGCAGTACGTC.

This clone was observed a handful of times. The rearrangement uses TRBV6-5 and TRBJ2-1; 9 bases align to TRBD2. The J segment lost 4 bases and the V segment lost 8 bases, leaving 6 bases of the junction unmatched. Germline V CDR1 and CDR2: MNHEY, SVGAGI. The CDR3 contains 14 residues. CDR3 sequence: CASGRTSEYNEQFF. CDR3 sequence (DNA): TGTGCCAGCGGTAGGACTAGCGAGTACAATGAGCAGTTCTTC.

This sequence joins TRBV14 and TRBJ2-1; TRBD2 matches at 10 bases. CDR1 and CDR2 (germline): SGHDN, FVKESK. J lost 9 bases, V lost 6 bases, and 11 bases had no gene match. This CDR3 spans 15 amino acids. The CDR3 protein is CASSTLAGVGGEQFF. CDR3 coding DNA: TGTGCCAGCAGTACTCTAGCGGGAGTTGGCGGTGAGCAGTTCTTC.

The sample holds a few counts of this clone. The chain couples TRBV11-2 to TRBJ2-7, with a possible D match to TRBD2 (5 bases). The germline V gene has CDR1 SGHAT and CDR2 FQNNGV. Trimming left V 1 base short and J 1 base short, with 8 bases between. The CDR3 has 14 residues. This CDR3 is CASSLVSESYEQYF. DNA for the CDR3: TGTGCCAGCAGCTTAGTTAGCGAATCCTACGAGCAGTACTTC.

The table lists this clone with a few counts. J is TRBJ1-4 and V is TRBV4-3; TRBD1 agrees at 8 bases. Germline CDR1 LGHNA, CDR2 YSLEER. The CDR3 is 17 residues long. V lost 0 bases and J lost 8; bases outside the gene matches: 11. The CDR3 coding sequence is TGCGCCAGCAGCCAAGAGGGGACAGGCCAGCTTCAGGAAAAACTGTTTTTT. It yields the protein CASSQEGTGQLQEKLFF.

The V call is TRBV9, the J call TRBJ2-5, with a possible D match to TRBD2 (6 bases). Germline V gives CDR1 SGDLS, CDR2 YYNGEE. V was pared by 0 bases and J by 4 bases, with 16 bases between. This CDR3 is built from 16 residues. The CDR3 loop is CASSVGEVPATETQYF. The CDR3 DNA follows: TGTGCCAGCAGCGTAGGGGAGGTACCCGCGACAGAGACCCAGTACTTC.

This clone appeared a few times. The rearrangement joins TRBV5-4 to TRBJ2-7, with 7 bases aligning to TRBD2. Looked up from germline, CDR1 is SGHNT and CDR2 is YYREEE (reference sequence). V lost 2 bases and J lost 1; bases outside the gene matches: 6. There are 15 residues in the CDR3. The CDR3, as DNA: TGTGCCAGCAGCTTCAGCGGGGTAGCATCCTACGAGCAGTACGTC. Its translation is CASSFSGVASYEQYV.

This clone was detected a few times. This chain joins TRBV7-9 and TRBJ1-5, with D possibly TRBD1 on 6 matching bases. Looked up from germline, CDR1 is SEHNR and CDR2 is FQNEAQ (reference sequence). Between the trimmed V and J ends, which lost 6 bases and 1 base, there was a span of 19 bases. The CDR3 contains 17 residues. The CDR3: CASSHREVGQSNQPQHF. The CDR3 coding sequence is TGTGCCAGCAGTCACAGGGAAGTGGGTCAGAGCAATCAGCCCCAGCATTTT.

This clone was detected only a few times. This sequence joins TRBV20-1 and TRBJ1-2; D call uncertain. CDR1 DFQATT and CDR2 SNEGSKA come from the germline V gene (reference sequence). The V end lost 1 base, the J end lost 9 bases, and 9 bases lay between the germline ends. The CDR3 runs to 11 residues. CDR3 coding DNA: TGCAGTGCTAGAGTCGGGGAAAGCTACACCTTC. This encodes CSARVGESYTF.

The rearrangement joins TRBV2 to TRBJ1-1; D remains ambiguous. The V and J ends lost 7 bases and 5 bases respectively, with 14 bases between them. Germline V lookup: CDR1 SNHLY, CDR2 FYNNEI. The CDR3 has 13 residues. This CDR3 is CASMPRAGTEAFF. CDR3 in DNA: TGTGCCAGCATGCCCCGGGCGGGGACTGAAGCTTTCTTT.

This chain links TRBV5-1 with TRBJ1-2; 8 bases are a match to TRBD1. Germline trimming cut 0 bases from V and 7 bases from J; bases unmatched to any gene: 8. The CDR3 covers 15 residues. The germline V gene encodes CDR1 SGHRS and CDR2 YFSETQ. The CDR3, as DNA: TGCGCCAGCAGCTTGGATAATCGGCAGGGGGCTGGCTACACCTTC. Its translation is CASSLDNRQGAGYTF. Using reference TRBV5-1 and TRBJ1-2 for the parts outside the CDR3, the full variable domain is KAGVTQTPRYLIKTRGQQVTLSCSPISGHRSVSWYQQTPGQGLQFLFEYFSETQRNKGNFPGRFSGRQFSNSRSEMNVSTLELGDSALYLCASSLDNRQGAGYTFGSGTRLTVV.

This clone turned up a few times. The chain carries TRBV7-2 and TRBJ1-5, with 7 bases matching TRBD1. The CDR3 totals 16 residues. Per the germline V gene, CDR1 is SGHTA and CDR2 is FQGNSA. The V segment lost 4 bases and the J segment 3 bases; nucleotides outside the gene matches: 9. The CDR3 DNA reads TGTGCCAGCAGCTCCCCCACAGGGGCAGACAATCAGCCCCAGCATTTT. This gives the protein CASSSPTGADNQPQHF.

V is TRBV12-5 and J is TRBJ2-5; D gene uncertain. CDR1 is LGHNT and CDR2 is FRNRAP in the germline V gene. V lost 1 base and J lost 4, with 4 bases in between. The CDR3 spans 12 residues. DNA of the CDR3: TGTGCTAGTGGTTTGGGCAGAGAGACCCAGTACTTC. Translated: CASGLGRETQYF.

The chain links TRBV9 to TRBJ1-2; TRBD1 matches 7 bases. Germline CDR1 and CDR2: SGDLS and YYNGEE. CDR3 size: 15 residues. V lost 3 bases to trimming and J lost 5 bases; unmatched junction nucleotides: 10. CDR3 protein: CASSAQGEGVYGYTF. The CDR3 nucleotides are TGTGCCAGCAGCGCCCAGGGGGAAGGGGTGTATGGCTACACCTTC.

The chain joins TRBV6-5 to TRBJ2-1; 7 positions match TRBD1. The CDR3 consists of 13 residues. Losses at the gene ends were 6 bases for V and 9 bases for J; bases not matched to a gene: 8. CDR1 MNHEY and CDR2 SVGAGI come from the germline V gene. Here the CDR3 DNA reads TGTGCCAGCAGCCAGGGGGTAGTGGGTGAGCAGTTCTTC. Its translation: CASSQGVVGEQFF.

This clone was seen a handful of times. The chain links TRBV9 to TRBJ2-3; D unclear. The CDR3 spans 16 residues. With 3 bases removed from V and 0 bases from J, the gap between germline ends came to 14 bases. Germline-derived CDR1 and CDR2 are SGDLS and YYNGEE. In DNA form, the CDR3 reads TGTGCCAGCAGCGCGAACAGATCGTCTAGCACAGATACGCAGTATTTT. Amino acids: CASSANRSSSTDTQYF.

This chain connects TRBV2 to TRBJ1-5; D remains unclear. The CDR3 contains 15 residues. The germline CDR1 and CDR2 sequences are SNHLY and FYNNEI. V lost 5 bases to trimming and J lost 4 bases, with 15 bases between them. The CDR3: CASSPQDTLNQPQHF. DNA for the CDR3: TGTGCCAGCAGTCCTCAAGACACGTTGAATCAGCCCCAGCATTTT.

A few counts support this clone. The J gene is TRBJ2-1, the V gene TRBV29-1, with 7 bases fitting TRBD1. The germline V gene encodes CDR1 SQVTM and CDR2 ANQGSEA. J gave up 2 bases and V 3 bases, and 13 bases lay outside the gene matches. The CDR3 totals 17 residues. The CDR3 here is CSVDEVRAGGPYNEQFF. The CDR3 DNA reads TGCAGCGTTGATGAAGTACGGGCAGGGGGTCCCTACAATGAGCAGTTCTTC.

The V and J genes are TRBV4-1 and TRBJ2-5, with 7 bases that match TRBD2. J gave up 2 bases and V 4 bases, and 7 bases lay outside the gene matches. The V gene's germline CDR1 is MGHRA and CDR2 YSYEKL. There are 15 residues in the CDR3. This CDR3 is CASSRGGARQETQYF. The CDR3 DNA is TGCGCCAGCAGCCGGGGGGGAGCGCGACAAGAGACCCAGTACTTC.

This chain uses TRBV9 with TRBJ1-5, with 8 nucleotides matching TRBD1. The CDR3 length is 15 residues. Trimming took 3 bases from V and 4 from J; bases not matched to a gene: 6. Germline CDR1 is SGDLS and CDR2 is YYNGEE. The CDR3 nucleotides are TGTGCCAGCAGCGCCCAGGGGGCGACTAATCAGCCCCAGCATTTT. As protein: CASSAQGATNQPQHF.

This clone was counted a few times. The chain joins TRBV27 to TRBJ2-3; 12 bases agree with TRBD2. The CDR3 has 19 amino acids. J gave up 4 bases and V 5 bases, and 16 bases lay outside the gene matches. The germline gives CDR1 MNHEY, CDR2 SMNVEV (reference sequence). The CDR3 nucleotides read TGTGCCAGCAGTCTCCCTAGCGGGAGGGCCTTGGTCCATCCAGATACGCAGTATTTT. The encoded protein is CASSLPSGRALVHPDTQYF.

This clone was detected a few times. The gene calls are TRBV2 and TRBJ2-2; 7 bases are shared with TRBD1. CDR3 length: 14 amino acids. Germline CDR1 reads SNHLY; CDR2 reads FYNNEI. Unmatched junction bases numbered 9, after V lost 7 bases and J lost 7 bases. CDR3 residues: CASTTDRVDGELFF. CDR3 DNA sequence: TGTGCCAGCACAACCGACAGGGTTGACGGGGAGCTGTTTTTT.

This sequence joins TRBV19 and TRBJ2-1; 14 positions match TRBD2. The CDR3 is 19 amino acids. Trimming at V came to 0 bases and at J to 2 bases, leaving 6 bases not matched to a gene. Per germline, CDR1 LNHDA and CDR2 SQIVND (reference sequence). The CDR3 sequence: CASSIDHGLAGGAYNEQFF. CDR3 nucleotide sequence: TGTGCCAGTAGTATAGATCACGGACTAGCGGGAGGAGCCTACAATGAGCAGTTCTTC.

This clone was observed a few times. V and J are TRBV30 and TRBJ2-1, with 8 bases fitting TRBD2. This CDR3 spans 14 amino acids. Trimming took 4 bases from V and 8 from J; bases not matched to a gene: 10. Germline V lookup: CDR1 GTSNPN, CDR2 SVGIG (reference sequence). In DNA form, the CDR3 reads TGTGCCTGGACGGGAGGGACCTTTTACGATGAGCAGTTCTTC. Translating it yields CAWTGGTFYDEQFF.

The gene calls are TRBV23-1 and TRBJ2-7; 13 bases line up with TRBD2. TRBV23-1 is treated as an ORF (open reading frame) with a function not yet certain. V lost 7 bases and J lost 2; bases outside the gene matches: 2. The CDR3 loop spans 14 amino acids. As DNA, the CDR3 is TGCGCCAGCACTGGGACTAGCGGGGCCTACGAGCAGTACGTC. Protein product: CASTGTSGAYEQYV.

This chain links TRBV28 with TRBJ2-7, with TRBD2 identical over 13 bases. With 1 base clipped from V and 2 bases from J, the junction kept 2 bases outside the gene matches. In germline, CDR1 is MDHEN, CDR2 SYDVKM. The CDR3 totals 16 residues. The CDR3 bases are TGTGCCAGCAGTTTATTTGGGACTAGCGGGACCTACGAGCAGTACTTC. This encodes CASSLFGTSGTYEQYF.

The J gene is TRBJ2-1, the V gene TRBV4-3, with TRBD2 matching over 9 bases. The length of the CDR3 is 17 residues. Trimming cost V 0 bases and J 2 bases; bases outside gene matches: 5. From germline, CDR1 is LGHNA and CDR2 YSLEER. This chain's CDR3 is CASSQDSTSGTYNEQFF. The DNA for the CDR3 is TGCGCCAGCAGCCAAGATTCGACTAGCGGCACCTACAATGAGCAGTTCTTC.

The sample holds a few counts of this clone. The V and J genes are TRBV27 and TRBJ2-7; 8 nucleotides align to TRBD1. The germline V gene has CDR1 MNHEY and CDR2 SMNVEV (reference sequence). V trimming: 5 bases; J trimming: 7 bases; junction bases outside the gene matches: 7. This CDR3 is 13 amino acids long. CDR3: CASSPWTGLEQYV. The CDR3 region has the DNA TGTGCCAGCAGTCCGTGGACAGGGCTTGAGCAGTACGTC.